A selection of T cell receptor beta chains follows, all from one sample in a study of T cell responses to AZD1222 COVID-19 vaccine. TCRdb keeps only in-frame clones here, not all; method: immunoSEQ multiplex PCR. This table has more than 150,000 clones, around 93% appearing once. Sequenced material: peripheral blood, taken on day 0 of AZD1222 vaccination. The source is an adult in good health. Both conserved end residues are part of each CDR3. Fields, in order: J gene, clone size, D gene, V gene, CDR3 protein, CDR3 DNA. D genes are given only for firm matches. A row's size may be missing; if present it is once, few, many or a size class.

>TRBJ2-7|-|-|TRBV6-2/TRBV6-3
CASSYPHYEQYF
TGTGCCAGCAGTTACCCTCACTACGAGCAGTACTTC
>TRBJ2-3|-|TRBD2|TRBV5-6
CASSLLAPGLSTDTQYF
TGTGCCAGCAGTTTACTAGCGCCGGGCCTGAGCACAGATACGCAGTATTTT
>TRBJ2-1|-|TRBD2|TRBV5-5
CASSRREGLYNEQFF
TGTGCCAGCAGCAGGCGGGAGGGCCTCTACAATGAGCAGTTCTTC
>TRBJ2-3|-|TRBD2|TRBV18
CASSPLGGGTDTQYF
TGTGCCAGCTCACCGCTTGGGGGGGGCACAGATACGCAGTATTTT
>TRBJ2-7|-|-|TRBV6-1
CASSFPGSYEQYF
TGTGCCAGCAGCTTTCCAGGGTCCTACGAGCAGTACTTC
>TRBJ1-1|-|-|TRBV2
CASSEGFEAFF
TGTGCCAGCAGTGAAGGATTTGAAGCTTTCTTT
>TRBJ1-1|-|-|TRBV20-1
CSARKPEVAFF
TGCAGTGCTAGAAAACCCGAGGTGGCTTTCTTT
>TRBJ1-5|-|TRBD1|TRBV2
CASDGTDSNQPQHF
TGTGCCAGTGACGGGACAGATAGCAATCAGCCCCAGCATTTT
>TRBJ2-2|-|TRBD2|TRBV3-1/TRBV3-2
CASSQEAGLAGGPGAGELFF
TGTGCCAGCAGCCAAGAAGCGGGACTAGCGGGAGGGCCGGGGGCCGGGGAGCTGTTTTTT
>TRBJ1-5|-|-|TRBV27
CASSLTYNQPQHF
TGTGCCAGCAGTTTAACCTACAATCAGCCCCAGCATTTT
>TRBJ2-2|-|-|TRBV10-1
CASRQGSTGELFF
TGCGCCAGCAGACAGGGTAGCACCGGGGAGCTGTTTTTT
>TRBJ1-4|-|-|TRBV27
CASSPLGQQNELFF
TGTGCCAGCAGCCCTCTTGGCCAGCAGAATGAACTGTTTTTT
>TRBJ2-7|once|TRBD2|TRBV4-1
CASSQALTSGRRYEQYF
TGCGCCAGCAGCCAAGCATTAACTAGCGGGAGGCGCTACGAGCAGTACTTC
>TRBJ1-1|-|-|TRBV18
CASSPRGGGTEAFF
TGTGCCAGCTCACCCCGCGGGGGGGGGACTGAAGCTTTCTTT
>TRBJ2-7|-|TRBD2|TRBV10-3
CAISESTTGLAGGRGEQYF
TGTGCCATCAGTGAGTCGACTACAGGACTAGCGGGAGGGCGAGGGGAGCAGTACTTC
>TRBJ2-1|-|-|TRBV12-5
CASGLVPNEQFF
TGTGCTAGTGGTTTGGTTCCCAATGAGCAGTTCTTC
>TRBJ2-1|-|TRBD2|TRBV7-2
CASSPGLAGTYNEQFF
TGTGCCAGCAGCCCGGGACTAGCGGGAACCTACAATGAGCAGTTCTTC
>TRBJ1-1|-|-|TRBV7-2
CASSLEYRFEAFF
TGTGCCAGCAGCTTAGAATACAGATTCGAAGCTTTCTTT
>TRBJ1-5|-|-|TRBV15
CATSIGRVDQPQHF
TGTGCCACCAGCATCGGCAGGGTTGATCAGCCCCAGCATTTT
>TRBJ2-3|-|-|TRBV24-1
CATSDAGDRLTDTQYF
TGTGCCACCAGTGATGCCGGAGACAGGCTAACAGATACGCAGTATTTT
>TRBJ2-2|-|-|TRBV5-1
CASSPRETGTTGELFF
TGCGCCAGCAGCCCCAGGGAGACGGGGACCACCGGGGAGCTGTTTTTT
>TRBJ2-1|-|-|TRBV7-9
CASSYQGGEQFF
TGTGCCAGCAGCTATCAGGGAGGTGAGCAGTTCTTC
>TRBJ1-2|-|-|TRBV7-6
CASSLATGATNYGYTF
TGTGCCAGCAGCTTAGCCACAGGAGCAACTAACTATGGCTACACCTTC
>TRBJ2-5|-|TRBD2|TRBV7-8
CASSPRLAGETQYF
TGTGCCAGCAGCCCTCGACTAGCGGGGGAGACCCAGTACTTC
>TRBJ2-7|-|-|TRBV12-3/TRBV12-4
CASSNLYEQYF
TGTGCCAGCAGCAACCTTTACGAGCAGTACTTC
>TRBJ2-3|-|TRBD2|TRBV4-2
CASSQISGRADTQYF
TGTGCCAGCAGCCAAATTAGCGGGAGGGCAGATACGCAGTATTTT
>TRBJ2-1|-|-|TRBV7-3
CASSLAGTIYNEQFF
TGTGCCAGCAGCCTTGCCGGGACAATCTACAATGAGCAGTTCTTC
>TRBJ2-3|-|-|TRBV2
CASKPTTTTDTQYF
TGTGCCAGCAAGCCGACTACTACCACAGATACGCAGTATTTT
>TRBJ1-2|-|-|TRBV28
CASNHRHGYTF
TGTGCCAGCAACCACAGACATGGCTACACCTTC
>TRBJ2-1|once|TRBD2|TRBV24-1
CATSDSTSGSFNEQFF
TGTGCCACCAGTGATTCCACTAGCGGGAGCTTCAATGAGCAGTTCTTC
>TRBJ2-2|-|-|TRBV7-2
CASSLTAANTGELFF
TGTGCCAGCAGCCTAACGGCAGCGAACACCGGGGAGCTGTTTTTT
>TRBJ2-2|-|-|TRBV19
CASSVGVGTGELFF
TGTGCCAGTAGTGTCGGGGTAGGGACCGGGGAGCTGTTTTTT
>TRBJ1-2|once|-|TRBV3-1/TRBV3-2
CASSQGGGARYYGYTF
TGTGCCAGCAGCCAAGGGGGCGGCGCACGGTACTATGGCTACACCTTC
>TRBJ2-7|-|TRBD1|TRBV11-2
CASSSGTGFEQYF
TGTGCCAGCAGCTCCGGGACAGGGTTTGAGCAGTACTTC
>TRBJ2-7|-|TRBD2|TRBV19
CASSHQGGSYEQYF
TGTGCCAGTAGCCACCAGGGCGGGAGCTACGAGCAGTACTTC
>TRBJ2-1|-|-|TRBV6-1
CASTWSSYNEQFF
TGTGCCAGCACCTGGAGCTCCTACAATGAGCAGTTCTTC
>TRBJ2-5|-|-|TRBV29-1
CSARDRFPQETQYF
TGCAGCGCCCGGGACCGGTTCCCCCAAGAGACCCAGTACTTC
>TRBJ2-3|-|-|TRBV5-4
CASTSGGSSISSTDTQYF
TGTGCCAGCACCTCAGGGGGGTCGTCGATTTCTAGCACAGATACGCAGTATTTT
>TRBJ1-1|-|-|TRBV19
CASKDISAFF
TGTGCCAGTAAGGACATTTCGGCTTTCTTT
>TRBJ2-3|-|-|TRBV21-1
CASSKPPVGGRSGTDTQYF
TGTGCCAGCAGCAAACCACCCGTGGGGGGGCGGTCTGGCACAGATACGCAGTATTTT
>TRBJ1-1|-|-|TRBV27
CASSLVENTEAFF
TGTGCCAGCAGTTTAGTAGAGAACACTGAAGCTTTCTTT
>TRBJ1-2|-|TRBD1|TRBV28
CASREQADRGEGYTF
TGTGCCAGCAGGGAGCAGGCGGACAGGGGAGAAGGCTACACCTTC
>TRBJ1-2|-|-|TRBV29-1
CSAGQSNYGYTF
TGCAGCGCCGGACAGTCTAACTATGGCTACACCTTC
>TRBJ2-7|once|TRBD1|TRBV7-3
CASSIRGQGMSEQYF
TGTGCCAGCAGCATAAGGGGACAGGGGATGAGCGAGCAGTACTTC